What follows are 17 T cell receptor beta chains derived from one specimen sequenced in a study of Ad26.COV2.S vaccination and SARS-CoV-2 variants. This sample's treatment: about 20 received Ad26.COV2.S at low or high dose, single or two shots; about five received placebo; per-sample allocation not given. The samples date from day 63 after the first vaccine or placebo injection. Profiling relied on immunoSEQ multiplex PCR, and the TCRdb table lists in-frame clones only, not all of them. The sample records approximately 500,000 clones, 87% being singletons. The source material was peripheral blood, sampled in a trial of Ad26.COV2.S vaccine versus placebo. The receptors come from a person aged 18 to 65 who received the Ad26.COV2.S COVID-19 vaccine or a placebo.

This clone was counted a single time. The V and J genes are TRBV11-3 and TRBJ2-5, with TRBD2 matching 9 bases. Germline V CDR1 and CDR2: SGHNT, YENEEA. The trim removed 5 bases at V and 4 bases at J, leaving 17 bases unmatched. This CDR3 is 18 amino acids long. CDR3 region: CASSPRAHSGSGGETQYF. The CDR3 DNA sequence: TGTGCCAGCAGCCCCCGGGCCCATAGCGGGAGCGGGGGAGAGACCCAGTACTTC.

The chain is built from TRBV6-2 or TRBV6-3 and TRBJ2-5; the match to TRBD2 covers 10 bases. V shed 6 bases, J shed 2 bases, and the junction held 12 bases outside the gene matches. The CDR3 totals 17 residues. Germline CDR1 reads MNHEY; CDR2 reads SVGEGT. The CDR3 bases are TGTGCCAGCAGCCCCGGCAGGACTAGCGGATCTCAAGAGACCCAGTACTTC. It codes for CASSPGRTSGSQETQYF.

The rearrangement uses TRBV11-2 and TRBJ2-2; TRBD2 matches 9 bases. V shed 5 bases and J 2 bases; nucleotides not matched to a gene: 6. CDR3 length equals 16 residues. Germline V gives CDR1 SGHAT, CDR2 FQNNGV. CDR3 in DNA: TGTGCCAGCAGCCCCGCGGGAGGGAGAAACACCGGGGAGCTGTTTTTT. Encoded protein: CASSPAGGRNTGELFF.

This clone was detected only once. The chain carries TRBV11-3 and TRBJ2-1; TRBD2 aligns across 12 bases. Trimming at V came to 5 bases and at J to 9 bases, leaving 5 bases not matched to a gene. The CDR3 has 14 residues. The germline CDR1 and CDR2 sequences are SGHNT and YENEEA. This CDR3 is CASSQTTSGGEQFF. In nucleotides, the CDR3 is TGTGCCAGCAGCCAGACGACTAGCGGGGGTGAGCAGTTCTTC.

This chain uses TRBV5-5 with TRBJ1-2; D unclear. V was clipped by 0 bases and J by 4 bases, with 7 bases between them. The V gene's germline CDR1 is SGHKS and CDR2 YYEKEE (reference sequence). The CDR3 is 13 residues long. This CDR3 reads CASSLAQGYGYTF. The CDR3 nucleotides are TGTGCCAGCAGCTTGGCACAAGGCTATGGCTACACCTTC.

The J gene is TRBJ1-2, the V gene TRBV7-2; D not resolved. CDR1 is SGHTA, CDR2 FQGNSA, per germline. The CDR3 is 12 amino acids. With 1 base removed from V and 1 base from J, the gap between germline ends came to 1 base. As DNA, the CDR3 is TGTGCCAGCAGCTTAGTTAACTATGGCTACACCTTC. The encoded protein is CASSLVNYGYTF.

The genes are TRBV3-1 (or the pseudogene TRBV3-2) and TRBJ1-1; D possibly corresponds to TRBD1 (5 bases). Per germline, CDR1 LGHDT and CDR2 YNNKEL (reference sequence). Trimming removed 4 bases from V and 8 bases from J, with 14 bases in between. The CDR3 length is 13 residues. CDR3 DNA sequence: TGTGCCAGCAGCCGGGACCGGACATTGGAAGCTTTCTTT. This gives the protein CASSRDRTLEAFF.

The rearrangement uses TRBV7-2 and TRBJ1-2, with a possible D match to TRBD1 (5 bases). Germline CDR1 reads SGHTA; CDR2 reads FQGNSA. The CDR3 spans 14 residues. V lost 5 bases and J lost 5, with 15 bases in between. In nucleotides, the CDR3 is TGTGCCAGCAGCGCCGGGACGGGGGGTTATGGCTACACCTTC. This encodes CASSAGTGGYGYTF.

This clone appeared a single time. The chain recombines TRBV28 with TRBJ2-3; D is ambiguous. Trimming removed 9 bases at V and 5 bases at J, with 9 bases between. This CDR3 region has 11 residues. From germline, CDR1 is MDHEN and CDR2 SYDVKM. The CDR3 nucleotides are TGTGCCAGTGCTTTGGAAGATACGCAGTATTTT. Translation: CASALEDTQYF.

The V gene is TRBV19, the J gene TRBJ2-7, with D possibly being TRBD2 (6 bases). Per germline, CDR1 LNHDA and CDR2 SQIVND (reference sequence). The V and J ends lost 1 base and 3 bases respectively, with 10 bases between them. The CDR3 consists of 14 residues. The CDR3 is CASSIVSGDYEQYF. CDR3 bases: TGTGCCAGTAGTATAGTTAGCGGAGACTACGAGCAGTACTTC.

This clone appeared a few times. The chain joins TRBV7-9 to TRBJ2-2; TRBD2 matches at 7 bases. The CDR3 has 16 residues. Germline loops: CDR1 SEHNR, CDR2 FQNEAQ (reference sequence). The V and J ends lost 5 bases and 5 bases, in that order; junction bases with no gene match: 11. The CDR3 is CASSLVAGVGTGELFF. The CDR3 bases are TGTGCCAGCAGCCTAGTTGCGGGAGTAGGGACCGGGGAGCTGTTTTTT.

J is TRBJ1-1 and V is TRBV19; D not resolved. This CDR3 comprises 11 residues. Germline V gene lookup returns CDR1 LNHDA and CDR2 SQIVND (reference sequence). Trimming shortened V by 9 bases and J by 4 bases, and 9 bases separated the two germline ends. The CDR3: CASTEFTEAFF. The CDR3 DNA sequence: TGTGCCAGCACAGAGTTCACTGAAGCTTTCTTT.

The rearrangement joins TRBV30 to TRBJ2-1; the D is unclear. Per germline, CDR1 GTSNPN and CDR2 SVGIG (reference sequence). This CDR3 region has 11 residues. V lost 0 bases to trimming and J lost 8 bases, with 5 bases between them. The CDR3 loop is CAWSVGYEQFF. CDR3 coding DNA: TGTGCCTGGAGTGTAGGTTATGAGCAGTTCTTC. Variable domain in full (rest from reference TRBV30 and TRBJ2-1): SQTIHQWPATLVQPVGSPLSLECTVEGTSNPNLYWYRQAAGRGLQLLFYSVGIGQISSEVPQNLSASRPQDRQFILSSKKLLLSDSGFYLCAWSVGYEQFFGPGTRLTVL.

This chain connects TRBV23-1 to TRBJ1-3; possible D gene TRBD1, 6 bases. TRBV23-1 is treated as an ORF (open reading frame) with a function not yet certain. Trimming pared 4 bases from V and 0 bases from J, leaving 10 bases between. There are 15 residues in the CDR3. The CDR3 protein is CASSRLQGSGNTIYF. Here the CDR3 DNA reads TGCGCCAGCAGTCGATTACAGGGCTCTGGAAACACCATATATTTT.

The rearrangement links TRBV28 to TRBJ1-6, with no clear D. This CDR3 has 13 residues. V was cut by 8 bases and J by 8 bases, with 13 bases left in between. The germline gives CDR1 MDHEN, CDR2 SYDVKM. CDR3 loop: CASGSPADSPLHF. The CDR3 nucleotides are TGTGCCAGCGGCAGCCCAGCAGATTCACCCCTCCACTTT.

The rearrangement links TRBV4-1 to TRBJ1-4; D is perhaps TRBD1 (5 bases). Trimming stripped 0 bases from V and 8 bases from J, with 19 bases between. The germline CDR1 and CDR2 sequences are MGHRA and YSYEKL. This CDR3 is 17 amino acids long. CDR3 in amino acids: CASSQDAGRGPREKLFF. CDR3 in DNA: TGCGCCAGCAGCCAAGATGCGGGTAGGGGACCTCGGGAAAAACTGTTTTTT.

The rearrangement links TRBV6-8 to TRBJ2-3; 8 positions match TRBD2. CDR3 length: 18 amino acids. V gave up 8 bases and J gave up 0 bases; unmatched junction bases: 16. Per the germline V gene, CDR1 is MNHGY and CDR2 is SAAAGT. The CDR3 reads CASQTGTSGPVSTDTQYF. CDR3 nucleotides: TGTGCCAGCCAAACGGGAACTAGCGGACCCGTTAGCACAGATACGCAGTATTTT.